Each of the 17 T cell receptor beta chains below was sequenced from the same sample in a study of shared clonotypes between healthy human individuals. Data came from immunoSEQ multiplex PCR; TCRdb stores just in-frame clones and leaves some out. The sample lists some 530,000 clones, about 84% occurring once. The sequencing sample was made of PBMCs. The source is a woman aged 35 to 49 in good health. Some clones in this sample may be carry-over from other donors' samples.

This chain connects TRBV11-3 to TRBJ2-1, with D perhaps TRBD2 (6 bases). V was shortened by 2 bases and J by 6 bases, with 8 bases between the two germline ends. Germline lookup yields CDR1 SGHNT and CDR2 YENEEA. CDR3 length: 13 residues. CDR3 sequence: CASSLTSSNEQFF. The CDR3 nucleotides are TGTGCCAGCAGCTTAACTAGCTCCAATGAGCAGTTCTTC.

The chain has TRBV7-9 and TRBJ2-5; 10 bases map to TRBD1. This CDR3 spans 13 amino acids. Germline assignment: CDR1 SEHNR and CDR2 FQNEAQ (reference sequence). V trimming: 6 bases; J trimming: 4 bases; junction bases outside the gene matches: 2. CDR3 sequence: CASRGTGVETQYF. In DNA form, the CDR3 reads TGTGCCAGCAGGGGGACAGGGGTAGAGACCCAGTACTTC.

The chain has TRBV28 and TRBJ1-5; 7 bases agree with TRBD1. Unmatched junction bases numbered 2, after V lost 6 bases and J lost 0 bases. This CDR3 comprises 14 residues. The germline CDR1 and CDR2 sequences are MDHEN and SYDVKM. The CDR3 protein is CASRTGNSNQPQHF. The CDR3 DNA reads as TGTGCCAGCAGGACAGGGAATAGCAATCAGCCCCAGCATTTT. Drawing the rest from reference TRBV28 and TRBJ1-5, the complete variable domain is DVKVTQSSRYLVKRTGEKVFLECVQDMDHENMFWYRQDPGLGLRLIYFSYDVKMKEKGDIPEGYSVSREKKERFSLILESASTNQTSMYLCASRTGNSNQPQHFGDGTRLSIL.

The chain recombines TRBV6-5 with TRBJ2-7, with 9 bases that match TRBD2. Losses at the gene ends were 6 bases for V and 5 bases for J; bases not matched to a gene: 8. Germline values: CDR1 MNHEY, CDR2 SVGAGI. The CDR3 loop spans 14 amino acids. The CDR3 protein is CASSHRAGGHEQYF. The CDR3 nucleotides read TGTGCCAGCAGCCACAGAGCGGGAGGCCACGAGCAGTACTTC.

Ten or more counts support this clone. This CDR3 is also generated by other DNA sequences in the sample. The chain couples TRBV10-2 to TRBJ2-1; D is unclear. The CDR3 is made up of 14 amino acids. The germline CDR1 and CDR2 sequences are WSHSY and SAAADI. Deletions cut 2 bases from V and 0 bases from J, with 5 bases between. CDR3 protein: CASSERSSYNEQFF. Written as DNA, the CDR3 is TGCGCCAGCAGTGAGAGGAGCTCCTACAATGAGCAGTTCTTC.

As DNA, the CDR3 is TGTGCCAGCAGGTCGGACAGGGGCTTCGATGAGCAGTTCTTC. Residues: CASRSDRGFDEQFF. The V call is TRBV28, the J call TRBJ2-1, with 9 bases identical to TRBD1. The CDR3 length is 14 residues. Germline CDR1 MDHEN, CDR2 SYDVKM. The V gene end was trimmed by 6 bases and the J gene end by 8 bases; junction bases not matched to a gene: 8.

This clone has just one count. V and J are TRBV20-1 and TRBJ1-2; perhaps TRBD1 as D (5 bases). Germline loops: CDR1 DFQATT, CDR2 SNEGSKA (reference sequence). This CDR3 is built from 10 residues. The germline V and J ends were trimmed by 6 bases and 8 bases, with 10 bases remaining between them. The CDR3 reads CSALAGGYTF. In nucleotides, the CDR3 is TGCAGTGCCCTCGCAGGGGGCTACACCTTC.

This clone occurred a few times. The chain combines TRBV6-1 with TRBJ1-2; TRBD1 aligns across 9 bases. CDR1 and CDR2 (germline): MNHNS, SASEGT. The CDR3 is 16 amino acids. V shed 4 bases and J 4 bases; nucleotides not matched to a gene: 10. The CDR3 reads CASSAYRGRPVYGYTF. In nucleotides, the CDR3 is TGTGCCAGCAGTGCATACAGGGGGCGGCCCGTCTATGGCTACACCTTC.

This clone was seen only a few times. The CDR3 DNA follows: TGTGCCAGCAGCTTACCCGATATGCGTGGCTACACCTTC. Translating it yields CASSLPDMRGYTF. The V gene is TRBV7-2, the J gene TRBJ1-2, with D unresolved. Germline V CDR1 and CDR2: SGHTA, FQGNSA. This CDR3 spans 13 amino acids. Trimming took 2 bases from V and 7 from J, leaving 11 bases between them.

This clone has only a few counts. The V gene is TRBV7-2, the J gene TRBJ1-1; unclear D gene. Trimming shortened V by 1 base and J by 4 bases, and 7 bases separated the two germline ends. The V gene's germline CDR1 is SGHTA and CDR2 FQGNSA. The CDR3 is made up of 13 amino acids. The CDR3 nucleotides are TGTGCCAGCAGCTTAGGGTCCCCCACTGAAGCTTTCTTT. Its protein product is CASSLGSPTEAFF.

The V call is TRBV11-2, the J call TRBJ1-4; TRBD1 aligns across 12 bases. Germline V gives CDR1 SGHAT, CDR2 FQNNGV. After removal of 8 bases from V and 7 bases from J, the junction contained 8 bases not matched to a gene. The CDR3 spans 15 residues. Written as DNA, the CDR3 is TGTGCCAGCCGCGCTGGGACAGGGGGCGGTGAAAAACTGTTTTTT. This encodes CASRAGTGGGEKLFF.

The chain has TRBV4-1 and TRBJ1-5, with 7 bases identical to TRBD1. This CDR3 contains 18 residues. The J segment lost 1 base and the V segment lost 0 bases, leaving 9 bases of the junction unmatched. Germline CDR1 MGHRA, CDR2 YSYEKL. The CDR3 protein is CASSQDRRQGSSNQPQHF. Here the CDR3 DNA reads TGCGCCAGCAGCCAAGATAGAAGACAGGGTTCCAGCAATCAGCCCCAGCATTTT.

The chain links TRBV19 to TRBJ1-1, with a tentative D call TRBD1 (6 bases). CDR1 is LNHDA, CDR2 SQIVND, per germline (reference sequence). This CDR3 is built from 15 residues. Trimming took 4 bases from V and 0 from J, leaving 12 bases between them. The CDR3 spells CASSKGQLMNTEAFF. The CDR3 DNA reads TGTGCCAGTAGTAAAGGACAGTTAATGAACACTGAAGCTTTCTTT.

This chain uses TRBV9 with TRBJ1-5; D is possibly TRBD1 (6 bases). Germline CDR1 SGDLS, CDR2 YYNGEE. The CDR3 is made up of 15 amino acids. V lost 4 bases, J lost 2 bases, and 13 bases lay in between. The CDR3 is CASSRGGGGNQPQHF. CDR3 bases: TGTGCCAGCAGCAGAGGGGGGGGAGGCAATCAGCCCCAGCATTTT.

This chain joins TRBV4-3 and TRBJ2-5, with TRBD1 identical over 9 bases. Germline CDR1 LGHNA, CDR2 YSLEER. Unmatched junction bases numbered 4, after V lost 4 bases and J lost 1 base. This CDR3 is built from 15 residues. CDR3: CASSRRDRAQETQYF. CDR3 coding DNA: TGCGCCAGCAGCCGCCGGGACAGGGCCCAAGAGACCCAGTACTTC.

About this clone: This probably arose from a read error, given a far larger clone one base away. This likely comes from a read error, as the CDR3 has no conserved phenylalanine or tryptophan at its end. Other DNA sequences in this sample translate to the same CDR3. The chain is built from TRBV9 and TRBJ1-2, with no clear D. V lost 3 bases to trimming and J lost 2 bases, with 8 bases between them. CDR3 length: 13 amino acids. Germline CDR1 and CDR2: SGDLS and YYNGEE. The DNA of the CDR3 is TGTGCCAGCAGCGCTTCTAAAAACTATGGCTACACCCTC. It yields the protein CASSASKNYGYTL.

The chain has TRBV27 and TRBJ2-1, with D hard to call. Trimming took off 1 base at V and 8 bases at J, with 3 bases between the two ends. This CDR3 has 11 amino acids. Germline values: CDR1 MNHEY, CDR2 SMNVEV (reference sequence). The CDR3 loop reads CASSLCYEQFF. The CDR3 coding sequence is TGTGCCAGCAGTTTATGTTATGAGCAGTTCTTC.